The clone carrying this T cell receptor beta chain was observed a few times. Clones were read by immunoSEQ multiplex PCR, and TCRdb kept only the in-frame ones, dropping some. The sample yields tens of thousands of clones, around 93% seen once. The sample is drawn from a study of T cell changes during pregnancy in multiple sclerosis. Germline CDR1 and CDR2: LGHNA and YSLEER. Deletions cut 1 base from V and 5 bases from J, with 11 bases between. The CDR3 loop spans 14 amino acids. The chain uses TRBV4-3 and TRBJ1-1; D uncertain. The TCR originated in a female donor with multiple sclerosis, enrolled in a pregnancy study. The sample here was CD4+ T cells from peripheral blood mononuclear cells, taken before pregnancy. In DNA form, the CDR3 reads TGCGCCAGCAGCCAAGTAAGGCTGAGGACTGAAGCTTTCTTT. Its translation: CASSQVRLRTEAFF.